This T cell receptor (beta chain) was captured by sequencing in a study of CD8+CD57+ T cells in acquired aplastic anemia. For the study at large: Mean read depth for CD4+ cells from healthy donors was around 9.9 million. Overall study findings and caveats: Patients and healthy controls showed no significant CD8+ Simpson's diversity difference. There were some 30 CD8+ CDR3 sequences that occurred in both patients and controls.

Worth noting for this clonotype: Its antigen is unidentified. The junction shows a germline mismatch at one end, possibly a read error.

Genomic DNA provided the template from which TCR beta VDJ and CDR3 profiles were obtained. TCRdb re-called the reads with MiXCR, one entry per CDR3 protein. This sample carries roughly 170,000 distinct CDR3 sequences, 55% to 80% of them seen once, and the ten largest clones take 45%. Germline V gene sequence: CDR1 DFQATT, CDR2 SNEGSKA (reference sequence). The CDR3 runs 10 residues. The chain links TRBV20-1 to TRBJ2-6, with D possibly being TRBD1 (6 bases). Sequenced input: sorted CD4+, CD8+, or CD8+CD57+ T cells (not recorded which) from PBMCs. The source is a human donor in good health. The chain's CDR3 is CSAPLTGEAF. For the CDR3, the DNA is TGCAGTGCTCCCCTGACAGGTGAAGCTTTC.